Following are 32 T cell receptor beta chains from one sample sequenced in a study of identical twins. TCRdb ran MiXCR on the 5' RACE reads and lists one entry per CDR3 protein. This table has about 240,000 distinct CDR3 sequences, under 12% appearing once. The source material was memory T cells sorted from blood. All receptors come from a man between 50 and 59 years old in good health.

The CDR3, as DNA: TGTGCCAGCAGTGCGAGGCTAGCGGATAACACCGGGGAGCTGTTTTTT. Amino acids: CASSARLADNTGELFF. V gene TRBV2 combines with J gene TRBJ2-2; 7 nucleotides line up with TRBD2. Germline V gene lookup returns CDR1 SNHLY and CDR2 FYNNEI. The CDR3 spans 16 residues. With V trimmed by 4 bases and J by 2 bases, 7 bases remained unmatched.

CDR3 loop: CSVVETDPNQPQHF. In DNA, the CDR3 is TGCAGCGTTGTAGAAACCGACCCAAATCAGCCCCAGCATTTT. V gene TRBV29-1 combines with J gene TRBJ1-5; D ambiguous. The CDR3 loop spans 14 amino acids. V was pared by 4 bases and J by 4 bases, with 14 bases between. Germline V gives CDR1 SQVTM, CDR2 ANQGSEA.

This clonotype has ten or more counts. The chain is built from TRBV7-2 and TRBJ2-2; D is perhaps TRBD1 (6 bases). This CDR3 is built from 13 residues. Germline V CDR1 and CDR2: SGHTA, FQGNSA. V was cut by 11 bases and J by 4 bases, with 14 bases left in between. The CDR3 sequence is CAGGRGATGELFF. CDR3 nucleotides: TGTGCCGGGGGCAGGGGAGCCACCGGGGAGCTGTTTTTT.

This rearrangement joins TRBV2 to TRBJ2-3, with no clear D. V gave up 3 bases and J gave up 6 bases, with 7 bases separating them. Germline V gene lookup returns CDR1 SNHLY and CDR2 FYNNEI. CDR3 length: 12 residues. DNA of the CDR3: TGTGCCAGCAGTGAGGGAAGGGATACGCAGTATTTT. Translation gives CASSEGRDTQYF.

The genes are TRBV20-1 and TRBJ2-1; D is perhaps TRBD1 or TRBD2 (6 bases each). From germline, CDR1 is DFQATT and CDR2 SNEGSKA (reference sequence). V lost 0 bases and J 4 bases, leaving 13 bases between the germline ends. The CDR3 runs 15 residues. CDR3 residues: CSARDLGGWYNEQFF. CDR3 DNA sequence: TGCAGTGCTAGAGATCTAGGGGGGTGGTACAATGAGCAGTTCTTC.

This clonotype was seen a handful of times. This sequence joins TRBV6-2 or TRBV6-3 and TRBJ2-7; 7 bases are a match to TRBD1. The CDR3 loop spans 18 amino acids. After removal of 2 bases from V and 0 bases from J, the junction contained 13 bases not matched to a gene. Germline lookup yields CDR1 MNHEY and CDR2 SVGEGT. The CDR3 protein is CASSYGTLRGRSSYEQYF. The CDR3 nucleotides are TGTGCCAGCAGTTACGGGACGTTGAGGGGGCGTAGCTCCTACGAGCAGTACTTC.

This clonotype was seen a few times. The J gene is TRBJ1-2, the V gene TRBV2; no clear D. V was trimmed by 8 bases and J by 7 bases, leaving 2 bases between them. CDR3 length: 8 residues. Looked up from germline, CDR1 is SNHLY and CDR2 is FYNNEI. CDR3 DNA sequence: TGTGCCAGCGGTGGCTACACCTTC. This encodes CASGGYTF.

This clonotype showed up just once. This sequence may be a read error, since a much larger clone differs from it by one base. CDR3 DNA sequence: TGTGCCAGCGGCCGCCGGGAGGGGGCAGATACGCAGTATTTT. It codes for CASGRREGADTQYF. The chain employs TRBV7-8 and TRBJ2-3, with 8 bases aligning to TRBD2. This CDR3 contains 14 residues. V dropped 8 bases and J dropped 4; count of bases not matched to a gene: 8. The germline V gene has CDR1 SGHVS and CDR2 FQNEAQ.

This clonotype occurred a few times. The chain combines TRBV10-3 with TRBJ1-6; TRBD1 aligns across 8 bases. Germline V gives CDR1 ENHRY, CDR2 SYGVKD. With V trimmed by 10 bases and J by 10 bases, 15 bases remained unmatched. The CDR3 is 15 amino acids. The CDR3, as DNA: TGTGCCACCCTCCTCGGACAGGGTGGAGGATCACCCCTCCACTTT. Residues: CATLLGQGGGSPLHF.

This clonotype was picked up many times. The chain carries TRBV29-1 and TRBJ1-3; D is uncertain. The CDR3 totals 12 residues. The germline V and J ends were trimmed by 2 bases and 0 bases, with 2 bases remaining between them. Per the germline V gene, CDR1 is SQVTM and CDR2 is ANQGSEA. CDR3 sequence: CSVELSGNTIYF. In nucleotides, the CDR3 is TGCAGCGTTGAACTCTCTGGAAACACCATATATTTT.

This clonotype was seen repeatedly, ten times or more. The chain combines TRBV28 with TRBJ2-5; TRBD2 aligns across 13 bases. CDR3 length: 15 residues. Germline assignment: CDR1 MDHEN and CDR2 SYDVKM. The junction had 5 bases not matched to a gene; V was cut back by 5 bases and J by 5 bases. The CDR3 spells CASSVGLAGVETQYF. CDR3 coding DNA: TGTGCCAGCAGTGTAGGACTAGCGGGAGTTGAGACCCAGTACTTC.

This clonotype was seen repeatedly, ten times or more. This sequence joins TRBV20-1 and TRBJ2-1, with D possibly called TRBD1 or TRBD2 (6 bases each). The CDR3 covers 16 residues. Germline lookup yields CDR1 DFQATT and CDR2 SNEGSKA (reference sequence). Trimming pared 6 bases from V and 5 bases from J, leaving 23 bases between. The CDR3 region is CSAAGGGQRINNEQFF. CDR3 sequence (DNA): TGCAGTGCAGCAGGAGGGGGGCAAAGGATCAACAATGAGCAGTTCTTC.

This chain joins TRBV10-3 and TRBJ1-2, with a possible D match to TRBD1 (6 bases). Trimming left V 3 bases short and J 6 bases short, with 14 bases between. This CDR3 comprises 14 residues. CDR1 and CDR2 from the germline V gene are ENHRY and SYGVKD. The CDR3, as DNA: TGTGCCATCAGTGAAAAACAGGGAATAGATGGCTACACCTTC. Protein product: CAISEKQGIDGYTF.

This clonotype showed up many times. CDR3 sequence: CASRKTSGDIYEQYF. CDR3 bases: TGTGCCAGCAGAAAGACTAGCGGGGACATCTACGAGCAGTACTTC. The gene calls are TRBV6-1 and TRBJ2-7; 11 bases agree with TRBD2. V lost 6 bases, J lost 3 bases, and 7 bases stayed unmatched. CDR3 length equals 15 residues. Germline V gene data show CDR1 as MNHNS and CDR2 as SASEGT.

Ten or more counts support this clonotype. J is TRBJ2-3 and V is TRBV13; 12 nucleotides line up with TRBD2. V shed 3 bases and J 4 bases; nucleotides not matched to a gene: 11. There are 18 residues in the CDR3. Germline CDR1 and CDR2: PRHDT and FYEKMQ (reference sequence). CDR3 loop: CASSLAKYGLAGSDTQYF. Written as DNA, the CDR3 is TGTGCCAGCAGCTTGGCCAAATATGGACTAGCGGGGTCAGATACGCAGTATTTT.

V is TRBV11-1 and J is TRBJ2-1; 10 nucleotides line up with TRBD2. The length of the CDR3 is 16 residues. With 1 base clipped from V and 10 bases from J, the junction kept 10 bases outside the gene matches. In germline, CDR1 is SGHAT, CDR2 FQDESV (reference sequence). The CDR3 DNA reads as TGTGCCAGCAGCTTAGTGCCGCGGACTAGCGGATCGGAGCAGTTCTTC. It is translated as CASSLVPRTSGSEQFF.

This clonotype was detected only a few times. The chain links TRBV5-6 to TRBJ1-2; D ambiguous. Germline V CDR1 and CDR2: SGHDT, YYEEEE. The CDR3 consists of 12 residues. With 0 bases removed from V and 6 bases from J, the gap between germline ends came to 6 bases. CDR3 DNA sequence: TGTGCCAGCAGCTTGGTTCGGGATGGCTACACCTTC. The encoded protein is CASSLVRDGYTF.

This clonotype came up many times. The gene calls are TRBV10-3 and TRBJ2-5; 10 bases align to TRBD1. The CDR3 loop spans 13 amino acids. Germline V lookup: CDR1 ENHRY, CDR2 SYGVKD. V shed 6 bases and J 3 bases; nucleotides not matched to a gene: 1. The CDR3 protein is CAISGTGEETQYF. DNA for the CDR3: TGTGCCATCAGCGGGACAGGGGAAGAGACCCAGTACTTC.

The sample holds a few counts of this clonotype. This rearrangement joins TRBV12-3 or TRBV12-4 to TRBJ2-3; a weak D match, TRBD1 (5 bases). Trimming removed 7 bases at V and 6 bases at J, with 17 bases between. The CDR3 spans 14 residues. CDR3 in DNA: TGTGCCAGCACTCAGGGCCCAGCGAGGGATACGCAGTATTTT. This sequence encodes CASTQGPARDTQYF.

V usage is TRBV7-9 and J usage is TRBJ2-3; D is undetermined. Germline V gives CDR1 SEHNR, CDR2 FQNEAQ (reference sequence). The CDR3 length is 15 residues. Deletions cut 0 bases from V and 1 base from J, with 8 bases between. The CDR3 region is CASSLATVRTDTQYF. The CDR3 DNA follows: TGTGCCAGCAGCTTAGCCACGGTCCGCACAGATACGCAGTATTTT.

The genes are TRBV7-9 and TRBJ2-7; 10 nucleotides match TRBD1. The CDR3 has 17 amino acids. Germline trimming cut 5 bases from V and 6 bases from J; bases unmatched to any gene: 16. Germline assignment: CDR1 SEHNR and CDR2 FQNEAQ (reference sequence). CDR3 nucleotide sequence: TGTGCCAGCAGCGTTTCCCAGACCGGGACAGGGGCGGGCGAGCAGTACTTC. Amino acids: CASSVSQTGTGAGEQYF.

The genes are TRBV27 and TRBJ1-5; no clear D. The CDR3 is made up of 14 amino acids. Trimming shortened V by 5 bases and J by 11 bases, and 19 bases separated the two germline ends. Germline V CDR1 and CDR2: MNHEY, SMNVEV (reference sequence). The CDR3 spells CASSPDVRGRAQHF. The CDR3 region has the DNA TGTGCCAGCAGTCCGGACGTCCGGGGAAGGGCCCAGCATTTT.

V usage is TRBV6-1 and J usage is TRBJ1-1, with D uncertain. CDR1 is MNHNS, CDR2 SASEGT, per germline. The V end was cut by 6 bases, the J end by 1 base, with 9 bases between. The CDR3 spans 13 residues. The CDR3 is CASRISTNTEAFF. In nucleotides, the CDR3 is TGTGCCAGCAGGATATCAACGAACACTGAAGCTTTCTTT.

V is TRBV4-2 and J is TRBJ2-3; TRBD2 matches 14 bases. The length of the CDR3 is 15 residues. Losses at the gene ends were 6 bases for V and 4 bases for J; bases not matched to a gene: 3. Per the germline V gene, CDR1 is LGHNA and CDR2 is YNFKEQ. The CDR3 here is CASRTSGGAPDTQYF. Written as DNA, the CDR3 is TGTGCCAGCAGGACTAGCGGGGGGGCACCAGATACGCAGTATTTT.

This clonotype came up a few times. The chain is built from TRBV7-9 and TRBJ2-6; D unresolved. Germline CDR1 SEHNR, CDR2 FQNEAQ (reference sequence). V was shortened by 5 bases and J by 2 bases, with 10 bases between the two germline ends. CDR3 size: 15 residues. Here the CDR3 reads CASSAPGAGANVLTF. DNA of the CDR3: TGTGCCAGCAGCGCACCGGGCGCTGGGGCCAACGTCCTGACTTTC.

V and J are TRBV20-1 and TRBJ2-3, with D hard to call. The CDR3 runs to 17 residues. V was cut by 0 bases and J by 0 bases, with 16 bases left in between. Per the germline V gene, CDR1 is DFQATT and CDR2 is SNEGSKA (reference sequence). This CDR3 reads CSARDIRAGSSTDTQYF. DNA of the CDR3: TGCAGTGCTAGAGATATCCGGGCCGGCTCTAGCACAGATACGCAGTATTTT.

The chain uses TRBV4-1 and TRBJ2-3, with TRBD2 matching 9 bases. CDR1 is MGHRA and CDR2 is YSYEKL in the germline V gene. The CDR3 spans 17 residues. Trimming took 2 bases from V and 6 from J; bases not matched to a gene: 12. The DNA for the CDR3 is TGCGCCAGCAGCCAAAGGGGTGCGGGAGGGAGCGAGGATACGCAGTATTTT. Its protein product is CASSQRGAGGSEDTQYF.

This chain uses TRBV27 with TRBJ1-5; perhaps TRBD1 as D (6 bases). V was trimmed by 4 bases and J by 0 bases, leaving 19 bases between them. The CDR3 extends over 18 amino acids. Germline CDR1 and CDR2: MNHEY and SMNVEV (reference sequence). The CDR3 nucleotides are TGTGCCAGCAGTTCAGTAATACGACAGGTTAATAGCAATCAGCCCCAGCATTTT. This translates into CASSSVIRQVNSNQPQHF.

This clonotype occurred many times. CDR3 protein: CSVSGSGGSLQETQYF. The CDR3 DNA sequence: TGCAGCGTTTCAGGATCAGGGGGGTCCCTCCAAGAGACCCAGTACTTC. The genes are TRBV29-1 and TRBJ2-5, with D possibly being TRBD1 (7 bases). Between the trimmed V and J ends, which lost 5 bases and 1 base, there was a span of 20 bases. The CDR3 has 16 residues. Germline lookup yields CDR1 SQVTM and CDR2 ANQGSEA.

The chain has TRBV28 and TRBJ2-5; 7 nucleotides line up with TRBD2. CDR3 length: 16 residues. Germline V CDR1 and CDR2: MDHEN, SYDVKM. V was clipped by 4 bases and J by 3 bases; unmatched bases: 11. The CDR3 is CASSSNWLAAEETQYF. The CDR3 DNA reads TGTGCCAGCAGTTCGAACTGGCTAGCGGCAGAAGAGACCCAGTACTTC. The whole variable domain, filled in from reference TRBV28 and TRBJ2-5, reads DVKVTQSSRYLVKRTGEKVFLECVQDMDHENMFWYRQDPGLGLRLIYFSYDVKMKEKGDIPEGYSVSREKKERFSLILESASTNQTSMYLCASSSNWLAAEETQYFGPGTRLLVL.

CDR3 sequence: CASFAGGGSHEQFF. CDR3 DNA sequence: TGTGCCAGCTTCGCGGGAGGCGGTAGTCATGAGCAGTTCTTC. The chain has TRBV6-1 and TRBJ2-1; 8 positions match TRBD2. CDR3 length: 14 residues. V was pared by 8 bases and J by 8 bases, with 11 bases of the junction left unmatched. CDR1 and CDR2 from the germline V gene are MNHNS and SASEGT.

The table lists this clonotype with a few counts. In DNA, the CDR3 is TGCAGTGCTAGTTTGGTAAAAGGTTACAATGAGCAGTTCTTC. Translation gives CSASLVKGYNEQFF. The chain links TRBV20-1 to TRBJ2-1; D is uncertain. This CDR3 is 14 amino acids long. Trimming shortened V by 3 bases and J by 4 bases, and 13 bases separated the two germline ends. Germline CDR1 is DFQATT and CDR2 is SNEGSKA (reference sequence).